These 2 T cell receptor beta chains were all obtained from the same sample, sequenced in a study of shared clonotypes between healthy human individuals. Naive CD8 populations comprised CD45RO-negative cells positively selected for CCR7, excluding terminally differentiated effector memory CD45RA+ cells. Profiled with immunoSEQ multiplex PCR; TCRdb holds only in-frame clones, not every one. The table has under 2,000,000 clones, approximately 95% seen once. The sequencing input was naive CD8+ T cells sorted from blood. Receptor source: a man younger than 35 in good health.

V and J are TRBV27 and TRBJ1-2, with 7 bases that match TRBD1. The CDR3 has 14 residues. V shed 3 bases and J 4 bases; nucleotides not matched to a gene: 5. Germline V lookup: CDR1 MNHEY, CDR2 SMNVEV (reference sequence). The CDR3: CASSLAGTAYGYTF. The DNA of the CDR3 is TGTGCCAGCAGTTTGGCCGGGACAGCCTATGGCTACACCTTC.

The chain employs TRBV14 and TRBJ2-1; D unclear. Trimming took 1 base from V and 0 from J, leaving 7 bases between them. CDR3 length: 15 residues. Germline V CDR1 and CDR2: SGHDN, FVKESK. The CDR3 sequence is CASSQGLSSYNEQFF. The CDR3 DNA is TGTGCCAGCAGCCAAGGGCTGAGCTCCTACAATGAGCAGTTCTTC. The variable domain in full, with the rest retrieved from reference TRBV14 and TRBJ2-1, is EAGVTQFPSHSVIEKGQTVTLRCDPISGHDNLYWYRRVMGKEIKFLLHFVKESKQDESGMPNNRFLAERTGGTYSTLKVQPAELEDSGVYFCASSQGLSSYNEQFFGPGTRLTVL.